Presented here are 8 T cell receptor beta chains from one specimen sequenced in a study of glioma-infiltrating T cells after dendritic cell vaccination (dated by TCRdb to the mid-2010s). Library preparation was by the immunoSEQ multiplex PCR assay. TCRdb obtained this table from immuneACCESS and retained in-frame rearrangements with V and J assigned. These tables miss some clones; where compared with another copy, unresolved V genes account for less than half of the shortfall, and the remainder is unexplained. This sample holds 80,000 to 100,000 clones; 79% were observed only once. Approximately 5.9% of the sample is held by the ten biggest clonotypes. Specimen: blood, collected before dendritic cell vaccination. These TCRs come from a human donor with glioblastoma.

This rearrangement joins TRBV7-8 to TRBJ2-5; D is ambiguous. Trimming shortened V by 1 base and J by 1 base, and 10 bases separated the two germline ends. This CDR3 has 15 amino acids. CDR1 is SGHVS, CDR2 FQNEAQ, per germline. Written as DNA, the CDR3 is TGTGCCAGCAGCTTAGTCGTGAGCGTCCAAGAGACCCAGTACTTC. This translates into CASSLVVSVQETQYF.

The chain joins TRBV5-4 to TRBJ2-1; TRBD2 aligns across 7 bases. V shed 4 bases, J shed 8 bases, and the junction held 15 bases outside the gene matches. Per germline, CDR1 SGHNT and CDR2 YYREEE (reference sequence). This CDR3 is 16 amino acids long. Here the CDR3 reads CASSPGGVGLWDEQFF. For the CDR3, the DNA is TGTGCCAGCAGCCCTGGGGGGGTAGGTCTTTGGGATGAGCAGTTCTTC.

The chain employs TRBV7-9 and TRBJ2-1, with 13 bases matching TRBD2. CDR1 SEHNR and CDR2 FQNEAQ come from the germline V gene (reference sequence). CDR3 length equals 15 residues. The V gene end was trimmed by 5 bases and the J gene end by 9 bases; junction bases not matched to a gene: 7. The CDR3 region has the DNA TGTGCCAGCAGCCTACTAGCGGGGGGGCCAGGTGAGCAGTTCTTC. Its protein is CASSLLAGGPGEQFF.

This clone was observed a handful of times. An end of the junction differs from the germline gene, which may be a read error. The chain joins TRBV6-5 to TRBJ2-7; tentative D call: TRBD2 (6 bases). Germline assignment: CDR1 MNHEY and CDR2 SVGAGI. The CDR3 contains 14 residues. CDR3 region: CAISDGGTLNEQYF. In DNA, the CDR3 is TGTGCCATCAGTGACGGAGGGACTCTGAACGAGCAGTACTTC.

The chain carries TRBV6-1 and TRBJ1-2; 7 nucleotides match TRBD1. V shed 1 base, J shed 13 bases, and the junction held 9 bases outside the gene matches. The CDR3 length is 13 residues. From germline, CDR1 is MNHNS and CDR2 SASEGT. CDR3 residues: CASSEGQGTSVTF. The CDR3, as DNA: TGTGCCAGCAGTGAAGGACAGGGTACTTCGGTCACCTTC.

This chain links TRBV18 with TRBJ2-2, with 7 bases identical to TRBD2. Germline assignment: CDR1 KGHSH and CDR2 LQKENI. Unmatched junction bases numbered 7, after V lost 3 bases and J lost 3 bases. There are 16 residues in the CDR3. CDR3 residues: CASSPLAARDTGELFF. CDR3 DNA sequence: TGTGCCAGCTCACCCCTAGCGGCTAGAGACACCGGGGAGCTGTTTTTT.

This chain links TRBV5-4 with TRBJ2-7, with 9 bases lining up with TRBD2. Germline V CDR1 and CDR2: SGHNT, YYREEE (reference sequence). V gave up 4 bases and J gave up 4 bases; unmatched junction bases: 6. The CDR3 sequence is 14 residues long. CDR3 sequence: CASSRGGDIYEQYF. The CDR3 region has the DNA TGTGCCAGCAGCCGCGGGGGGGACATATACGAGCAGTACTTC.

The V gene is TRBV2, the J gene TRBJ2-7, with D possibly being TRBD1 (6 bases). CDR3 length equals 16 residues. Germline loops: CDR1 SNHLY, CDR2 FYNNEI. V lost 3 bases and J lost 7, with 22 bases in between. As DNA, the CDR3 is TGTGCCAGCAGTGACACGTTGGGACACGGCTCAAGAGAGCAGTACTTC. Residues: CASSDTLGHGSREQYF.